This T cell receptor beta chain was documented in a study of blood T cell repertoires in COVID-19. Study information: Acute and convalescent COVID-19 specimens originated in the United States, Italy and Spain. T cells, B-cell-depleted T cells, or PBMCs provided the cDNA or gDNA that served as material.

Per the original data handling: Cell counts per sample came from amplifying reference gene primers. The method was immunoSEQ multiplex PCR; TCRdb's version includes in-frame clones alone and lacks a portion of them. V and J calls plus clone size are reproduced from that table; the DNA served to infer D and trimming. This table has 85,000 to 95,000 clones, more than 75% appearing once. Germline loops: CDR1 SGHTA, CDR2 FQGNSA. The CDR3 contains 15 residues. Trimming shortened V by 2 bases and J by 9 bases, and 17 bases separated the two germline ends. The chain joins TRBV7-2 to TRBJ2-1, with D perhaps TRBD2 (6 bases). The receptor was isolated from a man between 65 and 85 years old with acute or convalescent COVID-19. The source material was peripheral blood. The CDR3 region has the DNA TGTGCCAGCAGCTTATCCTCCGGACTAAATCCTGAGCAGTTCTTC. Its protein product is CASSLSSGLNPEQFF.